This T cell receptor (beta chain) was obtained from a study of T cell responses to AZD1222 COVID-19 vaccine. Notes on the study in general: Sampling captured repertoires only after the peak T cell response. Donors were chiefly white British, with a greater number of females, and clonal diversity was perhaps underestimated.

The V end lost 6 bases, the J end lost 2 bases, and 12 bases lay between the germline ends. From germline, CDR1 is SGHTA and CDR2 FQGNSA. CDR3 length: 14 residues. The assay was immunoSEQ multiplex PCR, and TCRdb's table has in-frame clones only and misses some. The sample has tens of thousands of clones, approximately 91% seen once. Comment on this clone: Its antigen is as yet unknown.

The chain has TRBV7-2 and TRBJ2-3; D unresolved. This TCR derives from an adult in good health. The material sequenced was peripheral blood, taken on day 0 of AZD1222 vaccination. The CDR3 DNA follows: TGTGCCAGCAGGGGCCGAAAATTCACAGATACGCAGTATTTT. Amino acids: CASRGRKFTDTQYF.